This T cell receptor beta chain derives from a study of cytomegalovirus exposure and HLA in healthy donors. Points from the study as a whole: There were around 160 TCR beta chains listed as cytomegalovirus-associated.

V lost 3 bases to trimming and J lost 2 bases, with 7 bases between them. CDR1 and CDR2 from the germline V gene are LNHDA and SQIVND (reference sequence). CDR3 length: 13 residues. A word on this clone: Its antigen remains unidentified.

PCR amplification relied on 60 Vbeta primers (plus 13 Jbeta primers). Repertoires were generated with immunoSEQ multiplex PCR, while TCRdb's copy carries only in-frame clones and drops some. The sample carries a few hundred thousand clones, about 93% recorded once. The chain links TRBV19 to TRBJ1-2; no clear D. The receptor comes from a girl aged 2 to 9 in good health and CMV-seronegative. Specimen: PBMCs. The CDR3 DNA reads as TGTGCCAGTAGTATCATAGCCAACTATGGCTACACCTTC. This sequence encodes CASSIIANYGYTF.